The T cell receptor beta chain described here comes from a study of technical replicates of blood from four donors. Per germline, CDR1 SSHAT and CDR2 FNYEAQ (reference sequence). This CDR3 spans 15 amino acids. In regard to this clone: At one end the junction does not follow the germline gene, possibly because of a read error.

This table comes from immunoSEQ multiplex PCR, and its TCRdb copy is limited to in-frame clones, with some not included. The repertoire has around 69,000 clones, 95% to 97% of them found once; the top ten carry around 0.2%. This receptor was identified in a human donor in good health. The chain has TRBV7-7 and TRBJ2-7, with a tentative D call TRBD2 (6 bases). The material sequenced was T cells isolated from PBMCs. CDR3 amino acids: CASSLRPGGFYEQYF. CDR3 bases: TGTGCTAGCAGCTTAAGGCCAGGAGGGTTCTACGAGCAGTACTTC.